These 19 T cell receptor beta chains share one sample of origin, sequenced in a study of T cells after yellow fever vaccination. TCRdb recomputed calls from the 5' RACE reads with MiXCR, one row per CDR3 protein. The data contain about 220,000 distinct CDR3 sequences, around 3.1% of them singletons. The starting material was CD4+ T cells sorted from PBMCs, obtained 10 days after the yellow fever booster vaccination. The receptors derive from a man younger than 35 who received the YFV17D yellow fever vaccine.

This clonotype was found many times. The chain recombines TRBV7-3 with TRBJ1-1; TRBD1 might be the D (5 bases). The germline V gene has CDR1 SGHTA and CDR2 FQGTGA. The CDR3 runs 12 residues. The V end lost 5 bases, the J end lost 8 bases, and 12 bases lay between the germline ends. The CDR3 DNA follows: TGTGCCAGCAGCCCTAGGGGCAGGGAAGCTTTCTTT. Its protein is CASSPRGREAFF.

The chain employs TRBV5-4 and TRBJ1-3; no firm D call. The V end lost 0 bases, the J end lost 0 bases, and 4 bases lay between the germline ends. CDR3 length: 14 residues. Germline V gene lookup returns CDR1 SGHNT and CDR2 YYREEE (reference sequence). CDR3 loop: CASSLENSGNTIYF. CDR3 coding DNA: TGTGCCAGCAGCTTGGAGAACTCTGGAAACACCATATATTTT.

A few counts support this clonotype. The chain recombines TRBV29-1 with TRBJ2-2; 8 bases match TRBD2. The CDR3 length is 15 residues. V was clipped by 5 bases and J by 7 bases; unmatched bases: 12. Per germline, CDR1 SQVTM and CDR2 ANQGSEA. The chain's CDR3 is CSVRAGGMRDGELFF. As DNA, the CDR3 is TGCAGCGTTCGTGCGGGGGGTATGAGGGACGGGGAGCTGTTTTTT.

This clonotype was observed a handful of times. The V gene is TRBV29-1, the J gene TRBJ2-3; 7 nucleotides agree with TRBD1. This CDR3 spans 17 amino acids. Germline V gives CDR1 SQVTM, CDR2 ANQGSEA. The V gene end was trimmed by 4 bases and the J gene end by 7 bases; junction bases not matched to a gene: 20. CDR3 coding DNA: TGCAGCGTTGGTAACCCACTCGACAGGGCCGGCTGGAATACGCAGTATTTT. This sequence encodes CSVGNPLDRAGWNTQYF.

The genes are TRBV4-1 and TRBJ1-2; 11 positions agree with TRBD1. Trimming took 1 base from V and 2 from J; bases not matched to a gene: 3. The CDR3 length is 16 residues. The germline V gene has CDR1 MGHRA and CDR2 YSYEKL. In DNA form, the CDR3 reads TGCGCCAGCAGCCAAGGGACAGGGGGCTTGAACTATGGCTACACCTTC. This sequence encodes CASSQGTGGLNYGYTF.

This clonotype was seen many times. V usage is TRBV27 and J usage is TRBJ1-2; 9 nucleotides agree with TRBD1. V gave up 7 bases and J gave up 6 bases; unmatched junction bases: 15. The germline V gene encodes CDR1 MNHEY and CDR2 SMNVEV (reference sequence). This CDR3 spans 16 amino acids. In DNA form, the CDR3 reads TGTGCCAGCATCTTCCCAAGGGACAGGGCGACGGATGGCTACACCTTC. Translated: CASIFPRDRATDGYTF.

Only a few counts were recorded for this clonotype. The gene calls are TRBV24-1 and TRBJ1-2; 7 bases match TRBD1. With 3 bases clipped from V and 4 bases from J, the junction kept 4 bases outside the gene matches. The CDR3 consists of 14 residues. The germline CDR1 and CDR2 sequences are KGHDR and SFDVKD. The CDR3 DNA reads as TGTGCCACCAGTGATGGGACAGTAGTCTATGGCTACACCTTC. Its protein product is CATSDGTVVYGYTF.

This clonotype was recorded many times. This chain uses TRBV7-2 with TRBJ2-1; a possible D gene is TRBD2 (7 bases). The V gene's germline CDR1 is SGHTA and CDR2 FQGNSA. Trimming cost V 6 bases and J 5 bases, with 17 bases left between them. The CDR3 spans 15 residues. The CDR3 DNA is TGTGCCAGCAGTTCCCGAGGGGGGGCCGACAATGAGCAGTTCTTC. Translation: CASSSRGGADNEQFF.

This clonotype was counted at least ten times. The chain couples TRBV29-1 to TRBJ2-2; D is unresolved. Per the germline V gene, CDR1 is SQVTM and CDR2 is ANQGSEA. The CDR3 totals 14 residues. Trimming removed 3 bases at V and 5 bases at J, with 13 bases between. This CDR3 is CSVDFGPGTGELFF. Written as DNA, the CDR3 is TGCAGCGTTGATTTCGGCCCCGGGACCGGGGAGCTGTTTTTT.

This clonotype appeared many times. This CDR3 reads CASSLARRVNTEAFF. CDR3 coding DNA: TGCGCCAGCAGCTTGGCCCGCAGAGTGAACACTGAAGCTTTCTTT. The chain is built from TRBV5-1 and TRBJ1-1; D gene ambiguous. Trimming left V 0 bases short and J 0 bases short, with 9 bases between. Germline CDR1 is SGHRS and CDR2 is YFSETQ. CDR3 length: 15 amino acids.

The V call is TRBV4-2, the J call TRBJ1-2; 7 bases match TRBD1. Trimming at V came to 1 base and at J to 8 bases, leaving 10 bases not matched to a gene. This CDR3 is built from 15 residues. Germline-derived CDR1 and CDR2 are LGHNA and YNFKEQ. This chain's CDR3 is CASSQGGDRVGGYTF. The CDR3 DNA reads TGTGCCAGCAGCCAAGGCGGTGACAGGGTGGGCGGCTACACCTTC.

Many counts were recorded for this clonotype. The chain uses TRBV10-3 and TRBJ2-5; 13 bases align to TRBD2. CDR3 size: 16 residues. Germline V gene lookup returns CDR1 ENHRY and CDR2 SYGVKD. J gave up 3 bases and V 2 bases, and 3 bases lay outside the gene matches. CDR3 bases: TGTGCCATCAGTGAGACTAGCGGGGGGGCGGAAGAGACCCAGTACTTC. Translating gives CAISETSGGAEETQYF.

This clonotype was observed a few times. The chain joins TRBV12-3 or TRBV12-4 to TRBJ1-4; a possible D gene is TRBD1 (6 bases). Between the trimmed V and J ends, which lost 9 bases and 7 bases, there was a span of 18 bases. This CDR3 spans 14 amino acids. Written as DNA, the CDR3 is TGTGCCAGTTGGGGGGGCCTGCGGGCTGAAAAACTGTTTTTT. The encoded protein is CASWGGLRAEKLFF.

In this sample, this clonotype turned up many times. The V and J genes are TRBV6-2 or TRBV6-3 and TRBJ1-6; no firm D call. V was cut by 2 bases and J by 2 bases, with 13 bases left in between. This CDR3 is 17 amino acids long. Germline V gene sequence: CDR1 MNHEY, CDR2 SVGEGT. The DNA for the CDR3 is TGTGCCAGCAGTTACGACGGATATTCGGCCTATAATTCACCCCTCCACTTT. This encodes CASSYDGYSAYNSPLHF.

This clonotype was detected many times. The V call is TRBV20-1, the J call TRBJ2-3; no firm D call. Germline V gene sequence: CDR1 DFQATT, CDR2 SNEGSKA (reference sequence). Trimming removed 6 bases at V and 0 bases at J, with 13 bases between. This CDR3 comprises 14 residues. DNA for the CDR3: TGCAGTGCGAGACCCGCCACTAGCACAGATACGCAGTATTTT. Translation gives CSARPATSTDTQYF.

Ten or more counts support this clonotype. The chain links TRBV20-1 to TRBJ1-4; D remains unclear. V lost 3 bases and J 8 bases, leaving 10 bases between the germline ends. Per the germline V gene, CDR1 is DFQATT and CDR2 is SNEGSKA (reference sequence). The CDR3 is 12 residues long. The CDR3 nucleotides are TGCAGTGCTAGCGGGCCTGGGGAAAAACTGTTTTTT. As protein: CSASGPGEKLFF.

This clonotype appeared a few times. This chain joins TRBV12-3 or TRBV12-4 and TRBJ1-2; D remains unclear. Trimming shortened V by 3 bases and J by 4 bases, and 12 bases separated the two germline ends. CDR3 size: 14 residues. The CDR3 DNA is TGTGCCAGCAGTTTTTACGGCGGCACCTATGGCTACACCTTC. It yields the protein CASSFYGGTYGYTF.

This clonotype appeared many times. Here the CDR3 DNA reads TGTGCCCAGACGGCGGGGGCTACTGGAAACACCATATATTTT. This codes for CAQTAGATGNTIYF. The rearrangement joins TRBV7-2 to TRBJ1-3; tentatively, D is TRBD1 (6 bases). The V and J ends lost 11 bases and 2 bases respectively, with 16 bases between them. This CDR3 region has 14 residues. CDR1 and CDR2 from the germline V gene are SGHTA and FQGNSA. Combining the CDR3 with reference TRBV7-2 and TRBJ1-3 gives the whole variable domain GAGVSQSPSNKVTEKGKDVELRCDPISGHTALYWYRQSLGQGLEFLIYFQGNSAPDKSGLPSDRFSAERTGGSVSTLTIQRTQQEDSAVYLCAQTAGATGNTIYFGEGSWLTVV.

The chain uses TRBV19 and TRBJ1-4; D not certain. The CDR3 is made up of 16 amino acids. Germline values: CDR1 LNHDA, CDR2 SQIVND (reference sequence). The V gene lost 4 bases and the J gene lost 0 bases, with 12 bases spanning the gap. CDR3 DNA: TGTGCCAGTAGTACCGCCAAGAGTCCAACTAATGAAAAACTGTTTTTT. Its protein is CASSTAKSPTNEKLFF. Full variable domain (rest looked up from reference TRBV19 and TRBJ1-4): DGGITQSPKYLFRKEGQNVTLSCEQNLNHDAMYWYRQDPGQGLRLIYYSQIVNDFQKGDIAEGYSVSREKKESFPLTVTSAQKNPTAFYLCASSTAKSPTNEKLFFGSGTQLSVL.